This T cell receptor beta chain is drawn from a study of blood T cell repertoires in COVID-19. Across the whole study: Whether acute or convalescent, the COVID-19 samples came from the United States, Italy and Spain. Nucleic acid was either cDNA or gDNA, and it came from T cells, B-cell-depleted T cells, or PBMCs.

In the study's own analysis: Nucleated cell number was recorded as an estimate derived from reference gene primer amplification. Data came from immunoSEQ multiplex PCR; TCRdb stores just in-frame clones and leaves some out. The DNA gave D and trimming, while V, J and clone size come from that table. This table has some 150,000 clones, about nine tenths appearing once. Germline V gives CDR1 SGHNT, CDR2 YYREEE (reference sequence). This CDR3 has 11 residues. Trimming stripped 2 bases from V and 5 bases from J, with 4 bases between. Sequenced input: peripheral blood. The rearrangement joins TRBV5-4 to TRBJ2-5; the D is unclear. The TCR originated in a human donor in a cohort sampled during active COVID-19. CDR3 sequence (DNA): TGTGCCAGCAGCTTTTCGGAGACCCAGTACTTC. This sequence encodes CASSFSETQYF.